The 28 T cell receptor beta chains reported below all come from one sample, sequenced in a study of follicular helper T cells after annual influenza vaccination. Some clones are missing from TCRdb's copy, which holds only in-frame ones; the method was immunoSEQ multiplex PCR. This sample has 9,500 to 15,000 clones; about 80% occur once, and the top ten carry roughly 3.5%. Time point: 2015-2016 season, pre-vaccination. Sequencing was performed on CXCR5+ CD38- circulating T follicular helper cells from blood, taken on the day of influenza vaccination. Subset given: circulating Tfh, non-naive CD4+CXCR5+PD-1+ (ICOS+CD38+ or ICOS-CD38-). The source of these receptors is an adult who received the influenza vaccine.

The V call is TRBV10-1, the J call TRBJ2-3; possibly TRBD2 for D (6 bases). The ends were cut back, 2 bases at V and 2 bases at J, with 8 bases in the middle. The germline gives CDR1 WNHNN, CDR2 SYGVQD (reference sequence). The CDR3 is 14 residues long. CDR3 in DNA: TGCGCCAGCAGTGAGGGGGGACTCACAGATACGCAGTATTTT. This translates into CASSEGGLTDTQYF.

The CDR3 DNA reads as TGTGCCAGCAGCGTCGGGGTTGAACCCCTCCACTTT. Translation gives CASSVGVEPLHF. The chain joins TRBV9 to TRBJ1-6; no firm D call. The length of the CDR3 is 12 residues. The ends were cut back, 2 bases at V and 12 bases at J, with 9 bases in the middle. Germline V gives CDR1 SGDLS, CDR2 YYNGEE.

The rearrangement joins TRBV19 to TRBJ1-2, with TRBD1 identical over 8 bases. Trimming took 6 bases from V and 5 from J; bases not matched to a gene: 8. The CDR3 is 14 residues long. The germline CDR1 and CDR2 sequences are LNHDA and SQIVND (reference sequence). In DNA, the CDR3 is TGTGCCAGTAGGACCGGACAGGGTCAATATGGCTACACCTTC. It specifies CASRTGQGQYGYTF.

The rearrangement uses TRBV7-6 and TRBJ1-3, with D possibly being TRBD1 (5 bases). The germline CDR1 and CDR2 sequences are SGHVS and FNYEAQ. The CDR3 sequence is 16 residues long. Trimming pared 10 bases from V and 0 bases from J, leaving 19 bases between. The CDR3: CATGETAAGSGNTIYF. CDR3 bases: TGTGCCACCGGGGAGACAGCCGCAGGCTCTGGAAACACCATATATTTT.

The chain's CDR3 is CASSPPSGGGTEAFF. The DNA of the CDR3 is TGTGCCAGCAGCCCGCCGAGCGGGGGCGGCACTGAAGCTTTCTTT. This chain joins TRBV6-6 and TRBJ1-1; possible D gene TRBD1, 6 bases. The germline CDR1 and CDR2 sequences are MNHNY and SVGAGI (reference sequence). The CDR3 covers 15 residues. V lost 6 bases and J lost 4, with 18 bases in between.

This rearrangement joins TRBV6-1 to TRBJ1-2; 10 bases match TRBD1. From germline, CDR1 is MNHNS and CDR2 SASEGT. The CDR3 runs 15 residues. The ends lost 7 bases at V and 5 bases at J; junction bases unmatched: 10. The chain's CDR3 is CASIPAVGQGYGYTF. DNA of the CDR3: TGTGCCAGCATCCCGGCGGTGGGACAGGGGTATGGCTACACCTTC.

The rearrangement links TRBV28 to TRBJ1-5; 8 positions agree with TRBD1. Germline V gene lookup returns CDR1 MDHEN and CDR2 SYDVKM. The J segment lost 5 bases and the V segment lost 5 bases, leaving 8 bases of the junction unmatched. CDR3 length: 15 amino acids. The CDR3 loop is CASSTTGGIYQPQHF. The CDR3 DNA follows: TGTGCCAGCAGTACCACAGGGGGGATCTATCAGCCCCAGCATTTT.

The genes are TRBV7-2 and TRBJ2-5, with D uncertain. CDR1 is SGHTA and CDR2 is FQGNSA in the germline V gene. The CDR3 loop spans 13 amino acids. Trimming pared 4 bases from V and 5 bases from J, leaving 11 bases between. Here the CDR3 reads CASSSQLVETQYF. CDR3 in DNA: TGTGCCAGCAGCTCACAACTGGTGGAGACCCAGTACTTC.

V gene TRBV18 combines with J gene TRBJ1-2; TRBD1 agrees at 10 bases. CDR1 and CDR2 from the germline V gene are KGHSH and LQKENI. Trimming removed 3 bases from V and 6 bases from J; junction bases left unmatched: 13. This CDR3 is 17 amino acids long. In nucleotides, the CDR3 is TGTGCCAGCTCACCTGGTGGAGACAGGGGGCGTAGTGATGGCTACACCTTC. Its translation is CASSPGGDRGRSDGYTF.

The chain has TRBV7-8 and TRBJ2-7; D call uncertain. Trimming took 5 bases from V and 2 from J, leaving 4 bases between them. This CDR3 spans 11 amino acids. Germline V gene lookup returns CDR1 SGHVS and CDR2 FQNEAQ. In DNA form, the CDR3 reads TGTGCCAGCAGCGCGGCCTACGAGCAGTACTTC. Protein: CASSAAYEQYF.

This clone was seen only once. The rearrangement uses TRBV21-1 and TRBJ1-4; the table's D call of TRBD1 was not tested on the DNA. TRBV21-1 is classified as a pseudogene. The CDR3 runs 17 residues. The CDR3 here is CASSKGGQGAEEEKLFF. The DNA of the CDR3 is TGTGCCAGCAGCAAAGGGGGACAGGGGGCCGAAGAAGAAAAACTGTTTTTT.

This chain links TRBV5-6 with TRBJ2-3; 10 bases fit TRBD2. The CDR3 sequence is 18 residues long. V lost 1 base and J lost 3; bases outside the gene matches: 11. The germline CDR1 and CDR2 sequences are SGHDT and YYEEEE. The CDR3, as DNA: TGTGCCAGCAGCTTGTTTAGCGGGGGGTATGGTGAGACAGATACGCAGTATTTT. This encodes CASSLFSGGYGETDTQYF.

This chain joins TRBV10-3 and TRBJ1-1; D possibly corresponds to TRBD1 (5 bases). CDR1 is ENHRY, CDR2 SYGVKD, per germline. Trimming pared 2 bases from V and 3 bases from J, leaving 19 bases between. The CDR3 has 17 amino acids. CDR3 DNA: TGTGCCATCAGTGAGGGTTCGGGGAGGGAGGGGCACACTGAAGCTTTCTTT. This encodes CAISEGSGREGHTEAFF.

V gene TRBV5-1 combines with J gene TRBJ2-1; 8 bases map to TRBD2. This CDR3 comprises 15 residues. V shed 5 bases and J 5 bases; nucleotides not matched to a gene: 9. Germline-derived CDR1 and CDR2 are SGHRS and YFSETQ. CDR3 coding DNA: TGCGCCAGCAGTCCCCCGAGGACTAGCAACAATGAGCAGTTCTTC. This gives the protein CASSPPRTSNNEQFF.

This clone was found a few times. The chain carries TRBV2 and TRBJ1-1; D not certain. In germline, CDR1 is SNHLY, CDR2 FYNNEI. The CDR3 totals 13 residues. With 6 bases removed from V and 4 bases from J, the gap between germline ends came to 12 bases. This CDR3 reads CASSNGRGTEAFF. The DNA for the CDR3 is TGTGCCAGCAGCAATGGACGGGGCACTGAAGCTTTCTTT.

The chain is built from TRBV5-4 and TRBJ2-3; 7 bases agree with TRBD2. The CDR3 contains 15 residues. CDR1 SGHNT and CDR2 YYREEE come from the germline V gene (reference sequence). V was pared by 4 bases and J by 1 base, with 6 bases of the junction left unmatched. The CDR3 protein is CASSTPSGRTDTQYF. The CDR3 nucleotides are TGTGCCAGCAGCACCCCTAGCGGACGCACAGATACGCAGTATTTT.

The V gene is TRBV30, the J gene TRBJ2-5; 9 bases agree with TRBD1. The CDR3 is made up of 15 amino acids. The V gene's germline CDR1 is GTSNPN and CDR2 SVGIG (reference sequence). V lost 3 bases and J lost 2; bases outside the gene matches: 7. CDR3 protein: CAWSPTGGAQETQYF. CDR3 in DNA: TGTGCCTGGAGCCCGACAGGGGGGGCACAAGAGACCCAGTACTTC.

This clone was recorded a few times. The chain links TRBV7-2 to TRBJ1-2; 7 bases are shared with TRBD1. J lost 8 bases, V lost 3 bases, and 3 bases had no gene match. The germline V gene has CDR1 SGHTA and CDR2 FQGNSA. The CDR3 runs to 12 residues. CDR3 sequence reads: CASSFDRVGYTF. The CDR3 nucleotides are TGTGCCAGCAGCTTCGACAGGGTCGGCTACACCTTC. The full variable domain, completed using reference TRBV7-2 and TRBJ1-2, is GAGVSQSPSNKVTEKGKDVELRCDPISGHTALYWYRQSLGQGLEFLIYFQGNSAPDKSGLPSDRFSAERTGGSVSTLTIQRTQQEDSAVYLCASSFDRVGYTFGSGTRLTVV.

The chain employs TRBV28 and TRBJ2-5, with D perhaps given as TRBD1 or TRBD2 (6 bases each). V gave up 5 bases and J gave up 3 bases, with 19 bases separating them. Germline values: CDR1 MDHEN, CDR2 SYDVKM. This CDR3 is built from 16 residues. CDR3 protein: CASSAGLGGHEETQYF. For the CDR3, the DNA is TGTGCCAGCAGTGCTGGCCTCGGGGGACACGAAGAGACCCAGTACTTC. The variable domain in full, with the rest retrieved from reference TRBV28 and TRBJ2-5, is DVKVTQSSRYLVKRTGEKVFLECVQDMDHENMFWYRQDPGLGLRLIYFSYDVKMKEKGDIPEGYSVSREKKERFSLILESASTNQTSMYLCASSAGLGGHEETQYFGPGTRLLVL.

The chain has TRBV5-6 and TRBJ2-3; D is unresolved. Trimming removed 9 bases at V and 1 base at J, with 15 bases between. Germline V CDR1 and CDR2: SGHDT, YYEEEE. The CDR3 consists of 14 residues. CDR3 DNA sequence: TGTGCCACCCACGCATCACATCGCACAGATACGCAGTATTTT. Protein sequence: CATHASHRTDTQYF.

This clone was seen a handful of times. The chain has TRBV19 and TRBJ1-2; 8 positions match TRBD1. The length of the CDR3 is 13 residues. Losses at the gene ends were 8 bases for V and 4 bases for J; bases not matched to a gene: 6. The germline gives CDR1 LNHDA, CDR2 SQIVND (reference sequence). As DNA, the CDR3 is TGTGCCAGTTCTCAGGGGGCGAGCTATGGCTACACCTTC. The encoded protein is CASSQGASYGYTF.

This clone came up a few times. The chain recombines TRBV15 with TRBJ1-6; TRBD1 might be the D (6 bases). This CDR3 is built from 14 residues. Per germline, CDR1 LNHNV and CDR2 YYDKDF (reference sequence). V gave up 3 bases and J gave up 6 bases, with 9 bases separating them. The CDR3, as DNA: TGTGCCACCAGCAGGGACAGCTCTAATTCACCCCTCCACTTT. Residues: CATSRDSSNSPLHF.

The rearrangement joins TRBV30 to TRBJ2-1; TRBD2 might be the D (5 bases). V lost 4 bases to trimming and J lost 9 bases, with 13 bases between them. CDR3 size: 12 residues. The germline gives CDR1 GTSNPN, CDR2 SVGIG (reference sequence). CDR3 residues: CAWTQTRIEQFF. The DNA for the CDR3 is TGTGCCTGGACACAAACTAGGATTGAGCAGTTCTTC.

The DNA of the CDR3 is TGTGCCAGCAGCCCCGGAGCCGGGACAACCTACAATGAGCAGTTCTTC. Its protein is CASSPGAGTTYNEQFF. This chain links TRBV9 with TRBJ2-1, with TRBD1 as a possible D gene (6 bases). Between the trimmed V and J ends, which lost 4 bases and 2 bases, there was a span of 16 bases. The CDR3 has 16 residues. Germline CDR1 SGDLS, CDR2 YYNGEE.

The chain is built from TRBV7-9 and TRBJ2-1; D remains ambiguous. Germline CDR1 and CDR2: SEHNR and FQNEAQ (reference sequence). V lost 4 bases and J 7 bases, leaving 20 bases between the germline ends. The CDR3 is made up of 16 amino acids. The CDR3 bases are TGTGCCAGCAGCTCGGTGTTTGAGAGCAGGAAAAATGAGCAGTTCTTC. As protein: CASSSVFESRKNEQFF. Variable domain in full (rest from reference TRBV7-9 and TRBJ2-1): DTGVSQNPRHKITKRGQNVTFRCDPISEHNRLYWYRQTLGQGPEFLTYFQNEAQLEKSRLLSDRFSAERPKGSFSTLEIQRTEQGDSAMYLCASSSVFESRKNEQFFGPGTRLTVL.

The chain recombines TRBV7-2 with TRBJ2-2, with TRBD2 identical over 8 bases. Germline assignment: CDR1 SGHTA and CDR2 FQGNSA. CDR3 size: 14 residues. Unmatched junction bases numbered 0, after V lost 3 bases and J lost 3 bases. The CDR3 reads CASSFSGDTGELFF. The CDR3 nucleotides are TGTGCCAGCAGCTTTAGCGGGGACACCGGGGAGCTGTTTTTT.

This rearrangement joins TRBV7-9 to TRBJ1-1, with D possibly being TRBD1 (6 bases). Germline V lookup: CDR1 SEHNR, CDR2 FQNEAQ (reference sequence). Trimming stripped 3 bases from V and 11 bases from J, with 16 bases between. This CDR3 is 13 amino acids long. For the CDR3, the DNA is TGTGCCAGCAGCTTCACATCACAGGGCGCGGCTTTCTTT. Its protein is CASSFTSQGAAFF.

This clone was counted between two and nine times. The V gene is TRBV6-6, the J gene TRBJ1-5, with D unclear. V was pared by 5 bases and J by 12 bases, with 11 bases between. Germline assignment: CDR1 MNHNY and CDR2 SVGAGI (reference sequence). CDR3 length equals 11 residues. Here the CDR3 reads CASSHLTDQHF. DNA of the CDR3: TGTGCCAGCAGTCACCTTACTGACCAGCATTTT.